This T cell receptor (beta chain) was sequenced in a study of shared clonotypes between healthy human individuals (dated by TCRdb to 2019 to 2021). For the study in its entirety: Three men and two women, aged 18 to 49 years, made up the cohort. Between about 0.85 and 8.9 billion PBMCs per donor were obtained by leukapheresis. Libraries were prepared and TCR repertoires were sequenced by different laboratories using diverse techniques, in order to increase sequencing depth and limit assay-specific biases. To estimate repertoire size and how much clonotypes are shared between individuals, the study performed deep sequencing of blood TCR repertoires from a few healthy adults. For each donor, three plates each were used for CD4 naive and CD4 memory, two plates were used for CD8 naive, and one plate was used for CD8 memory. Results the study describes overall, beyond this receptor: Estimated clonotype richness was generally larger for naive than for memory subsets. Compared with non-shared clonotypes, the clonotypes found in all four sorted-subset donors had higher generation probabilities. Sampling was restricted to blood, and TCR repertoires in tissue are likely to differ from TCR repertoires in blood. Incomplete sequencing was indicated by rarefaction of sorted-subset datasets, despite the large sequencing depth. The small number of donors limited the genetic and exposure-history diversity represented. When four donors were compared, the shared fraction of clonotypes was about 5% for naive CD4, 3% to 4% for naive CD8, more than 2% for memory CD4, and roughly 0.43% for memory CD8. Pairwise subsampling indicated that sequencing depth was expected to affect the degree of clonotype sharing among donors.

Donors were healthy HIV-negative adults with no recently reported acute infections or vaccinations. Only Caucasian adults living in Nashville, Tennessee, USA were represented among the donors. CD4+ T cells were enriched by magnetic negative selection; naive cells were then positively selected on CD45RA, and the negative fraction formed the memory subset. After blood collection by leukapheresis, PBMCs were isolated using Ficoll-Histopaque density gradient centrifugation and then cryopreserved in the vapor phase of liquid nitrogen. Purity and quantity of every magnetically sorted T cell population were checked by analytical flow cytometry. Each sorted fraction had its genomic DNA isolated and then quantified by UV absorbance on a Nanodrop 2000c. The CDR3 runs 12 residues from the cysteine to the phenylalanine. The DNA shown is the 36-base CDR3, in frame from base 1. The trim is 3 bases for V and 6 bases for J, with a gap of 9 bases between the germline ends. CDR1 and CDR2 are read off the germline V gene as KGHSH and LQKENI.

Concerning this clone itself: Its cognate antigen has yet to be identified. The input lacks base qualities; no much larger clone sits a single base away. Other DNA variants within this sample encode the same CDR3.

TCR CDR3 regions were amplified from genomic DNA by multiplex PCR using the deep immunoSEQ assay. Extracted genomic DNA from each cell subset was distributed evenly across all wells of several immunoSEQ 96-well plates, and each plate was treated as a replicate. For sorted subsets, roughly 200 ng of genomic DNA, equivalent to 25,000 to 35,000 T cell genomes, went into each replicate PCR. The purified libraries were quantified using a Qubit 3.0 fluorometer, sized with a Bioanalyzer 2100, and then quantified again using the KAPA Library Quantification kit. Every immunoSEQ 96-well plate was sequenced on a separate single-read 150-cycle Illumina NextSeq 550 flow cell. In the source study's methods: Because the immunoSEQ output held only junctional sequences and lacked quality scores, the filtering could not match the filtering applied to full-length reads. To assign V/J genes and CDR3, sequences were annotated using PyIR, a Python wrapper for IgBLAST v1.9, with IMGT germline references. Reads were removed for weak V/J assignments (E-value above 1e-6), missing CDR3, stop codons, out-of-frame junctions, or ambiguous translated residues. A V3J clonotype was defined by an identical inferred V gene, J gene, and CDR3 amino acid sequence. To compute the percentage overlap between repertoires, the number of shared unique clonotypes was divided by the size of the smaller repertoire. RTK rarefaction, the Chao1 estimator, and Recon v2.1 estimates of unobserved clonotypes were used to assess repertoire richness. For all TCRbeta clonotypes obtained by the gDNA method from a few donors, generation probabilities were computed with OLGA. TCRdb holds this immuneACCESS table with in-frame rearrangements only. Some clones are missing; in checked studies, unresolved V genes explain under half, and the rest has no known cause. The D gene and trimming were derived from the DNA, and the V and J assignments and clone size from that table. Present in this sample are about 1.5 million clones, 95% to 99% of which were seen just once. Clones ranked in the top ten supply roughly 0.4% of the sample.

The source is a man aged 25-40 years in good health. In this chain, TRBV18 is recombined with TRBJ2-7; the D segment could be TRBD2, given 6 matching bases. Sequenced: naive CD4+ T cells sorted from blood. The sample's cell subset or site label, in plain terms: CD45RA+ positively selected. The CDR3 is CASSPEGSEQYF. The bases are TGTGCCAGCTCACCGGAGGGTAGCGAGCAGTACTTC.